These T cell receptor beta chains were read from a single sample in a study of early T cells in non-severe SARS-CoV-2 infection. One entry per CDR3 protein results from TCRdb running MiXCR on the 5' RACE reads. The sample lists about 35,000 distinct CDR3 sequences, more than 5.5% occurring once. The sequenced material came from whole blood. These receptor sequences come from an adult who was a healthcare worker with PCR-confirmed SARS-CoV-2 infection or an uninfected control (not recorded which). CDR3s include the opening cysteine and the closing phenylalanine or tryptophan. The D gene is left open where the match is weak. Clone size is stated in some rows and not others, as once, few, many or a class when expanded.

TRBJ2-5	few	TRBD1	TRBV29-1	TGCAGCGTGAGCCCCGACAGGGAAGAGACCCAGTACTTC	CSVSPDREETQYF
TRBJ2-2	few	.	TRBV3-2	TGTGCCAGCAGCCCCCCCTTGGCGGTCCGCGCCGGGGAGCTGTTTTTT	CASSPPLAVRAGELFF
TRBJ2-3	many	.	TRBV30	TGTGCCTGGAGTCGGGTAGCGTCAGATACGCAGTATTTT	CAWSRVASDTQYF
TRBJ2-1	.	TRBD2	TRBV7-9	TGTGCCAGCAGCACGGGACTAGCGGTTTTCAATGAGCAGTTCTTC	CASSTGLAVFNEQFF
TRBJ2-7	few	TRBD1	TRBV2	TGTGCCAGCAGCCCAGACAGGGGGAACTACGAGCAGTACTTC	CASSPDRGNYEQYF
TRBJ2-1	few	.	TRBV29-1	TGCAGCGTTGTTGGGCCTAGCCTAAACAATGAGCAGTTCTTC	CSVVGPSLNNEQFF
TRBJ2-7	many	.	TRBV20-1	TGCAGTGCTAGAGGGTTAGCTGGAGAGCAGTACTTC	CSARGLAGEQYF
TRBJ2-1	many	.	TRBV6-6	TGTGCCAGCAGTTACGGTAATGAGCAGTTCTTC	CASSYGNEQFF
TRBJ2-7	.	TRBD1	TRBV19	TGTGCCAGTAAACGAGGGACAGGGGAAGGCGAGCAGTACTTC	CASKRGTGEGEQYF
TRBJ2-1	many	.	TRBV19	TGTGCCAGTGGAAGGACAGTGAGCTTCTACAATGAGCAGTTCTTC	CASGRTVSFYNEQFF
TRBJ1-5	many	TRBD1	TRBV10-2	TGCGCCAGCAGTGAGGTTGGAGGGGGCCTAAACAGCAATCAGCCCCAGCATTTT	CASSEVGGGLNSNQPQHF
TRBJ2-1	.	.	TRBV27	TGTGCCAGCAGCCGTAAAAATGAGCAGTTCTTC	CASSRKNEQFF
TRBJ2-3	many	TRBD1	TRBV20-1	TGCAGTGTCCTGGACAGGGCTAGCACAGATACGCAGTATTTT	CSVLDRASTDTQYF
TRBJ1-2	many	TRBD1	TRBV20-1	TGCAGTGCTAGGACAGGGGGCCCGAACTATGGCTACACCTTC	CSARTGGPNYGYTF
TRBJ2-6	medium-sized	TRBD1	TRBV20-1	TGCAGTGCAACTGACAGGGAAGCCCCCTCTGGGGCCAACGTCCTGACTTTC	CSATDREAPSGANVLTF
TRBJ2-7	many	.	TRBV7-3	TGTGCCAGCGGTCGAGAACAGGCCGCCTACGAGCAGTACTTC	CASGREQAAYEQYF
TRBJ1-2	many	.	TRBV29-1	TGCAGCGGCGCAGGAGGATATGGCTACACCTTC	CSGAGGYGYTF
TRBJ2-1	few	.	TRBV11-2	TGTGCCAGCAGCTTTCCCGGGGGCGCCGGGAATGAGCAGTTCTTC	CASSFPGGAGNEQFF
TRBJ2-7	.	TRBD2	TRBV2	TGTGCCAGCAGTTCTTTGGGACTAGCGGCGGGCGAGCAGTACTTC	CASSSLGLAAGEQYF
TRBJ2-1	many	TRBD2	TRBV10-3	TGTGCCATCAGTCAGCGGGAGGGAGAGCAGTTCTTC	CAISQREGEQFF
TRBJ1-1	many	.	TRBV5-1	TGCGCCAGCAGCTTCGACGGGGGTAGGACTGAAGCTTTCTTT	CASSFDGGRTEAFF
TRBJ2-2	many	TRBD2	TRBV6-1	TGTGCCAGCAGTGAAGGTCGCGGGAGGATGATCACCGGGGAGCTGTTTTTT	CASSEGRGRMITGELFF
TRBJ1-4	.	.	TRBV6-6	TGTGCCACCGCCGGGGGAAGGGAAAAACTGTTTTTT	CATAGGREKLFF
TRBJ2-7	.	.	TRBV18	TGTGCCAGCTCACTGGGACCCGGGAACTACGAGCAGTACTTC	CASSLGPGNYEQYF
TRBJ2-1	many	.	TRBV29-1	TGCAGCGGGGACGTTTGGAACAATGAGCAGTTCTTC	CSGDVWNNEQFF
TRBJ1-4	many	.	TRBV4-1	TGCGCCAGCAGCCAAGAGAATCACTTTAATGAAAAACTGTTTTTT	CASSQENHFNEKLFF
TRBJ2-2	.	.	TRBV7-9	TGTGCCAGCAGCTCATCGATTAACACCGGGGAGCTGTTTTTT	CASSSSINTGELFF
TRBJ2-1	many	TRBD2	TRBV20-1	TGCAGTGCACACGCTCTAGCGGGGAGCCGAACCTACAATGAGCAGTTCTTC	CSAHALAGSRTYNEQFF
TRBJ1-1	many	.	TRBV7-9	TGTGCCAGCAGCTTTCTGGACAGCCGTGAAGCTTTCTTT	CASSFLDSREAFF
TRBJ2-5	.	.	TRBV7-6	TGTGCCAGCAGCCCCGTAGGGGGTGGTGGGGAGACCCAGTACTTC	CASSPVGGGGETQYF
TRBJ1-5	many	TRBD1	TRBV12-3/TRBV12-4	TGTGCCAGCAGTGCGACAGGGGCAAGCAATCAGCCCCAGCATTTT	CASSATGASNQPQHF
TRBJ2-5	many	.	TRBV20-1	TGCAGTGCACCGACAACTAGATCGGAGACCCAGTACTTC	CSAPTTRSETQYF
TRBJ2-7	.	TRBD2	TRBV20-1	TGCAGTGCTAGAGAGACGCGGGACTACTACGAGCAGTACTTC	CSARETRDYYEQYF
TRBJ1-1	many	TRBD1	TRBV29-1	TGCAGCGCCGGGGACAGGGTCGCCACTGAAGCTTTCTTT	CSAGDRVATEAFF
TRBJ2-1	many	TRBD1	TRBV5-1	TGCGCCAGCAGCTTGGAAGGGACAGCATACAATGAGCAGTTCTTC	CASSLEGTAYNEQFF
TRBJ1-1	many	.	TRBV7-3	TGTGCCAGCAGCCCCTTGGTACCTGCCGGAGCTTTCTTT	CASSPLVPAGAFF
TRBJ1-5	many	.	TRBV25-1	TGTGCCAGCAGTGAATCCGCCAGGGGCACCAATCAGCCCCAGCATTTT	CASSESARGTNQPQHF
TRBJ2-1	many	TRBD2	TRBV10-3	TGTGCCACCTCTTTAGCGGGGAGCTCCTACAATGAGCAGTTCTTC	CATSLAGSSYNEQFF
TRBJ2-1	.	.	TRBV29-1	TGCAGCGTTGTCCGGGACCCCCCGGAGCAGTTCTTC	CSVVRDPPEQFF
TRBJ1-6	.	.	TRBV21-1	TGTGCCAGCATTATAGGGGACCCTGACAGCAGAAATTCACCCCTCCACTTT	CASIIGDPDSRNSPLHF
TRBJ2-1	many	.	TRBV6-4	TGTGCCAGCAAAGAGGAGCACTCCTACAATGAGCAGTTCTTC	CASKEEHSYNEQFF
TRBJ1-2	few	.	TRBV6-1	TGTGCCAGCAGTGAGGAAAGACCAACACGCGGGGGCTACACCTTC	CASSEERPTRGGYTF
TRBJ2-1	.	.	TRBV7-8	TGTGCCAGCAGCTTAGCGATTAGCGGACCCTCCTACAATGAGCAGTTCTTC	CASSLAISGPSYNEQFF
TRBJ1-3	.	.	TRBV5-1	TGCGCCAGCAGCTTGGGGATCGACAGGTTGGGAAACACCATATATTTT	CASSLGIDRLGNTIYF
TRBJ2-2	few	.	TRBV12-3/TRBV12-4	TGTGCCAGCCCCCTGGGGCTCACCGGGGAGCTGTTTTTT	CASPLGLTGELFF
TRBJ2-1	many	TRBD2	TRBV12-3/TRBV12-4	TGTGCCAGCAGTCGAAGGGGGGGTTTTTCCGGACTAGCGGGAGAGCTAAACAGTGAGCAGTTCTTC	CASSRRGGFSGLAGELNSEQFF
TRBJ2-7	many	.	TRBV20-1	TGCAGTGCTAGCCTCCTGGGAGGGACAGACTCCTACGAGCAGTACTTC	CSASLLGGTDSYEQYF
TRBJ2-3	many	.	TRBV5-1	TGCGCCAGCAGCTTGGCCTACCTTAGCACAGATACGCAGTATTTT	CASSLAYLSTDTQYF
TRBJ2-5	many	.	TRBV11-2	TGTGCCAGCAGCTCTAATCAAGAGACCCAGTACTTC	CASSSNQETQYF
TRBJ2-2	.	.	TRBV5-4	TGTGCCAGCAGCAAAAGCGGATACACCGGGGAGCTGTTTTTT	CASSKSGYTGELFF
TRBJ1-1	medium-sized	.	TRBV27	TGTGCCAGCAGGGGACGGATGAACACTGAAGCTTTCTTT	CASRGRMNTEAFF
TRBJ1-4	many	.	TRBV25-1	TGTGCCAGCAGCGACAGGGAAAAACTGTTTTTT	CASSDREKLFF
TRBJ2-7	many	.	TRBV5-1	TGCGCCAGCAGCTTGGAGTGGACATTCGACGAGCAGTACTTC	CASSLEWTFDEQYF
TRBJ2-5	many	.	TRBV4-2	TGTGCCAGCAGCAGAGGAGGCCAAAGGACAGAGACCCAGTACTTC	CASSRGGQRTETQYF